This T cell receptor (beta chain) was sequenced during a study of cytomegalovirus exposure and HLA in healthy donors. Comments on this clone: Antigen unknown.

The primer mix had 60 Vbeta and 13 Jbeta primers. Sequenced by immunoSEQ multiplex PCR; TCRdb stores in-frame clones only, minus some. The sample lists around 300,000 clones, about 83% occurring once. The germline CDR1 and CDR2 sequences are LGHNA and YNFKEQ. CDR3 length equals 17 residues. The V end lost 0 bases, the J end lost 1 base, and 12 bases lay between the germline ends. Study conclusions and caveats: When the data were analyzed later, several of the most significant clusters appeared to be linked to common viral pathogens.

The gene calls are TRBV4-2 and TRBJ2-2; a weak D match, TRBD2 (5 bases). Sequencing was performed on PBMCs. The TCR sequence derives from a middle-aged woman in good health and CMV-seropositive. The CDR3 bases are TGTGCCAGCAGCCAAGACGTCACTAGGCGGAACACCGGGGAGCTGTTTTTT. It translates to CASSQDVTRRNTGELFF.